The following is a T cell receptor (beta chain) sequence with its context. This clone has more than one count but fewer than ten. Its antigen is currently not known. Base qualities are not recorded, but no much larger clone differs from it by a single base. The sample originates from a study of T cell responses to AZD1222 COVID-19 vaccine (dated by TCRdb to about 2021). Some background on the complete study: AZD1222 recipients given second doses at about 4 weeks or at about 12 weeks were pooled, since spike-specific TCR depth and breadth were not found to differ between the two schedules. TCR sequencing was performed for roughly 250 trial participants, of whom about 200 were given two doses of AZD1222 and approximately 26 were given two doses of MenACWY control vaccine. Trial participants were enrolled by age into subgroups of 18-55, 56-69 and 70-plus years, and about 150, 27 and 61 TCR-sequenced participants, respectively, were included in these subgroups. What the work shows at the level of the full study, not this receptor alone: Because no samples from the day 14 peak response were available, repertoires could be characterized only after the peak T cell response. Participants were mostly white British, with more females than males. The authors suggested clonal diversity may have been underestimated. Only six AZD1222 recipients were SARS-CoV-2 seropositive at baseline, limiting conclusions about previously exposed vaccinees. Spike-specific TCR breadth and depth rose significantly after two AZD1222 doses compared with day 0 and with MenACWY recipients. The 56-69-year group was small, and its depth increase did not reach significance, likely because of low power. The vaccine-associated CD4 TCRs covered the entire spike protein, and the dominant responses fell in regions 160-218 and 743-854. Reportedly, almost half of the unique spike-specific TCRs recognized epitopes lying outside the regions that are mutated in the B.1.351 and B.1.1.7 variants.

The sample's time point label is to be understood as: baseline before first vaccination. Samples from vaccinated people were obtained from the UK trials COV001 and COV002, which included a single-blind randomized controlled phase 2/3 trial of AZD1222 (ChAdOx1 nCoV-19) in healthy adults. For TCRbeta chain sequencing, PBMC samples were collected from trial participants at day 0 and at day 28 after the second dose. Sequences SGHDT (CDR1) and YYEEEE (CDR2) are obtained from the germline V gene. From cysteine to phenylalanine, the CDR3 is 17 amino acids long. The kept DNA is CDR3 alone, 51 bases in frame from the first base. Trimming at the junction amounts to 1 base on V and 6 bases on J, and the germline ends lie 22 bases apart. The CDR3 regions of human TCRbeta chains were analyzed by immunosequencing. The authors' pipeline ran thus. Repertoire TCRs were checked for matches against a reference library of SARS-CoV-2-specific TCRs that had been generated using the MIRA antigen-specificity platform. Breadth was defined as the fraction of unique TCRs that were SARS-CoV-2-associated, and depth was defined as the fraction of total T cells that were SARS-CoV-2-associated. Using the MIRA data, every spike-specific TCR was mapped to the spike region that the TCR reacted to and assigned to either a CD4 or a CD8 class. Log10-transformed breadth and depth values were compared by one-way ANOVA with Sidak's multiple comparisons tests. Imported from immuneACCESS, the table was reduced by TCRdb to in-frame sequences with V and J called. These copies leave out some clones; in studies compared against another copy, an unresolved V gene accounts for under half, and the cause of the remainder is not known. Clone size and the V and J calls come from that table; the DNA yielded D and trimming. Here the sample has about 120,000 clones; 80% to 90% occur a single time. 10% of the sample belongs to the ten largest clones.

This TCR derives from an adult in good health. The rearrangement joined TRBV5-6 to TRBJ1-1, with no reliable assignment of the D segment. This specimen consisted of peripheral blood, obtained on day 0 of AZD1222 vaccination. The DNA is TGTGCCAGCAGCTTGAGCGGGCGGTTAATCGTAATAGCTGAAGCTTTCTTT. This codes for CASSLSGRLIVIAEAFF.